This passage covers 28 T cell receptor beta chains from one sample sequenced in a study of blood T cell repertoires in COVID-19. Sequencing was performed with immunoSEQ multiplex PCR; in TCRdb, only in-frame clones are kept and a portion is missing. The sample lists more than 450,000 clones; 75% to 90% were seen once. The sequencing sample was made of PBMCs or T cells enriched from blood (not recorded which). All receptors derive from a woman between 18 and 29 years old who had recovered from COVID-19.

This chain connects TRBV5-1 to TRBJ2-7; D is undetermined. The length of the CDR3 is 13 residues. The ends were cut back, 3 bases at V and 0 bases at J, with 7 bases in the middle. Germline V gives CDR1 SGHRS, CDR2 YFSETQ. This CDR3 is CASSWRVSYEQYF. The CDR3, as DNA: TGCGCCAGCAGCTGGAGAGTCTCCTACGAGCAGTACTTC.

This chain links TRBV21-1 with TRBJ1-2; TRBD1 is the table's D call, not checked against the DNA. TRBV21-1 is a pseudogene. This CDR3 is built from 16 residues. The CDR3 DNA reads TGTGCCAGCAGCACGAACGGGGACAGTGAAGGTTATGGCTACACCTTC. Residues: CASSTNGDSEGYGYTF.

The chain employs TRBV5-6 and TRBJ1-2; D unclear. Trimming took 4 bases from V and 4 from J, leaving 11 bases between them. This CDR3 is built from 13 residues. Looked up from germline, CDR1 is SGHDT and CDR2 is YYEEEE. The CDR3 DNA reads TGTGCCAGCAGCCCAGGTTATTCCTATGGCTACACCTTC. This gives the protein CASSPGYSYGYTF.

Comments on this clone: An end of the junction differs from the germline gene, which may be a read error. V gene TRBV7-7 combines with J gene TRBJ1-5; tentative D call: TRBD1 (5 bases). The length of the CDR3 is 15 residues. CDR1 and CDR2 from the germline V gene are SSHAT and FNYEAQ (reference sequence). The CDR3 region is CASSLLIPRDQPQHF. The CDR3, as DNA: TGTGCTAGCAGCTTACTAATCCCCAGGGATCAGCCCCAGCATTTT.

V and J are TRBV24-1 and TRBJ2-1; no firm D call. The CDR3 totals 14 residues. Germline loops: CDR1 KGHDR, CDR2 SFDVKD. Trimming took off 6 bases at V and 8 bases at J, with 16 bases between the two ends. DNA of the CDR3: TGTGCCACCAGTACGGCAGGTTCGACGGATGAGCAGTTCTTC. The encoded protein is CATSTAGSTDEQFF.

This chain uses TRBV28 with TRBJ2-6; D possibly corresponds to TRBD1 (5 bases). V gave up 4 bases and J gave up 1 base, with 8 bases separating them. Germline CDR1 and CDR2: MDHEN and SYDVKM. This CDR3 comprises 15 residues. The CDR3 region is CASSYQGSGANVLTF. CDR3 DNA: TGTGCCAGCAGTTACCAGGGTTCTGGGGCCAACGTCCTGACTTTC. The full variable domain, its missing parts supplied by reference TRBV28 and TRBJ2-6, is DVKVTQSSRYLVKRTGEKVFLECVQDMDHENMFWYRQDPGLGLRLIYFSYDVKMKEKGDIPEGYSVSREKKERFSLILESASTNQTSMYLCASSYQGSGANVLTFGAGSRLTVL.

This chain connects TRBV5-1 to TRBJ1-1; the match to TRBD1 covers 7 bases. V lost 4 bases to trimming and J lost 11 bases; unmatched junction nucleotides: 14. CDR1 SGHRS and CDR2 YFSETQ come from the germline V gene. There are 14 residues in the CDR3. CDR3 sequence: CASSPTPGQAEAFF. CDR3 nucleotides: TGCGCCAGCAGCCCAACTCCAGGACAGGCGGAGGCTTTCTTT.

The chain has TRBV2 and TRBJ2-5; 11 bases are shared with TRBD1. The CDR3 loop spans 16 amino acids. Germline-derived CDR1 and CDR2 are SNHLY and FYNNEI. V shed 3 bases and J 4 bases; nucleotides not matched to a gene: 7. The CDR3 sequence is CASSEGAGQGGETQYF. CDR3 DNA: TGTGCCAGCAGTGAGGGAGCGGGACAGGGGGGAGAGACCCAGTACTTC.

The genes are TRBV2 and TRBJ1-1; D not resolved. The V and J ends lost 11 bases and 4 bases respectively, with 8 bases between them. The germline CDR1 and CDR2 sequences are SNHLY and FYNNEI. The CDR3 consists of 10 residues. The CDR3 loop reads CASRGTEAFF. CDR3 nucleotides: TGTGCCTCCCGGGGCACTGAAGCTTTCTTT.

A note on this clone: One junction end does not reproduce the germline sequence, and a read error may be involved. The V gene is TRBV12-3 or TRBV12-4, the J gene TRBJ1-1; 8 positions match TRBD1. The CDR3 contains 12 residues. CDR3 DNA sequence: TGTGCCAGCAGCCGAGTACCGGACAGGGCGCTCTTT. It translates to CASSRVPDRALF.

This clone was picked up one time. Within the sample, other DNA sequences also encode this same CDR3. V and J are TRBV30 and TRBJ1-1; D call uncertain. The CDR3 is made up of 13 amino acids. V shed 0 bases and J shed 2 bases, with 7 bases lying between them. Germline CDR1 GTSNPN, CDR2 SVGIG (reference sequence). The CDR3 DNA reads TGTGCCTGGAGTGTACGGGGTAACACTGAAGCTTTCTTT. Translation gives CAWSVRGNTEAFF.

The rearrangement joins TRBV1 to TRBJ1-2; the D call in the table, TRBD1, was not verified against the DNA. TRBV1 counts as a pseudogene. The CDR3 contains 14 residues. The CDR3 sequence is CTSSLYRGQEGYTF. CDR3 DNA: TGCACCAGCAGCTTATACAGGGGGCAGGAAGGCTACACCTTC.

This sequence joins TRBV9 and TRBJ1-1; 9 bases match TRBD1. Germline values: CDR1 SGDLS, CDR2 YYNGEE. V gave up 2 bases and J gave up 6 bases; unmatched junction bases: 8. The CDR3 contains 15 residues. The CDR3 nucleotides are TGTGCCAGCAGCGTGGGGCCGCGACAGGGGGCTGAAGCTTTCTTT. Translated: CASSVGPRQGAEAFF.

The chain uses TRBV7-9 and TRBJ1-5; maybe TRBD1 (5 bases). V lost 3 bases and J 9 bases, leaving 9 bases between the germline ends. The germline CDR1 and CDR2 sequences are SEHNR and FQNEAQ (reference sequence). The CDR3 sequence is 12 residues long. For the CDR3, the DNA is TGTGCCAGCAGCTTCAGGGATCCGCCCCAGCATTTT. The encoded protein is CASSFRDPPQHF. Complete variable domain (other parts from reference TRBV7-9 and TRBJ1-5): DTGVSQNPRHKITKRGQNVTFRCDPISEHNRLYWYRQTLGQGPEFLTYFQNEAQLEKSRLLSDRFSAERPKGSFSTLEIQRTEQGDSAMYLCASSFRDPPQHFGDGTRLSIL.

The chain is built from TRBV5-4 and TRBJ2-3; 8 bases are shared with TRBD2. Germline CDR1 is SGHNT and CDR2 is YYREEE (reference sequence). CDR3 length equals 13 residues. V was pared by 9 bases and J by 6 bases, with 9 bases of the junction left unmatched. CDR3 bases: TGTGCCATCTCGGGGGGGCCAGGGGATACGCAGTATTTT. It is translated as CAISGGPGDTQYF.

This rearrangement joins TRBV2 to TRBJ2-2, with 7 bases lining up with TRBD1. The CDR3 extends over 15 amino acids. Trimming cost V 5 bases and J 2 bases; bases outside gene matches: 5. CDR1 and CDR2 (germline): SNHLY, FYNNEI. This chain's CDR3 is CASSSGTDNTGELFF. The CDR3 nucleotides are TGTGCCAGCAGTTCCGGGACAGATAACACCGGGGAGCTGTTTTTT.

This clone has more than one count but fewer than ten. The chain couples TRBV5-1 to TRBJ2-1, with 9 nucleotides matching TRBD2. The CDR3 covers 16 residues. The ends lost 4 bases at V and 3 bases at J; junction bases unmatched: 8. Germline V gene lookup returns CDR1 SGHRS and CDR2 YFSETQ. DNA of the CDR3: TGCGCCAGCAGCCGACCGACTAGCGGCCTCTACAATGAGCAGTTCTTC. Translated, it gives CASSRPTSGLYNEQFF.

The CDR3, as DNA: TGTGCCAGCAGCTTAGACGGGGACACCGGGGAGCTGTTTTTT. Its translation: CASSLDGDTGELFF. The rearrangement links TRBV7-2 to TRBJ2-2; maybe TRBD2 (5 bases). Germline values: CDR1 SGHTA, CDR2 FQGNSA. Trimming pared 1 base from V and 3 bases from J, leaving 6 bases between. CDR3 length: 14 residues.

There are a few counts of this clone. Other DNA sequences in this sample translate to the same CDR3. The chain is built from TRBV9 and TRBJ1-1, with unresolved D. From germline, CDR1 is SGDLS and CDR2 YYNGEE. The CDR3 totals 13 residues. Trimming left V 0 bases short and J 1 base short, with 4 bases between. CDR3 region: CASSVAGNTEAFF. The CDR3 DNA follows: TGTGCCAGCAGCGTAGCAGGGAACACTGAAGCTTTCTTT.

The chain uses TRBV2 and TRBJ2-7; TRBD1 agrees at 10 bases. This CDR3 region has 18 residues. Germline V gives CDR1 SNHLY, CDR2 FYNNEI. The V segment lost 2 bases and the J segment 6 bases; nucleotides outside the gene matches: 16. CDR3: CASSEWDTGGTGDLEQYF. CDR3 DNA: TGTGCCAGCAGTGAATGGGATACGGGCGGGACAGGGGATCTCGAGCAGTACTTC.

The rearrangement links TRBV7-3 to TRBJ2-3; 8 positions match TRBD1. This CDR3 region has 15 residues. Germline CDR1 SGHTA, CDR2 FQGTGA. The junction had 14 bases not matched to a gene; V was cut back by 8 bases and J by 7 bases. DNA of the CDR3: TGTGCCAGCGCCGAAAGTGGACAGGGTGAATATACGCAGTATTTT. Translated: CASAESGQGEYTQYF.

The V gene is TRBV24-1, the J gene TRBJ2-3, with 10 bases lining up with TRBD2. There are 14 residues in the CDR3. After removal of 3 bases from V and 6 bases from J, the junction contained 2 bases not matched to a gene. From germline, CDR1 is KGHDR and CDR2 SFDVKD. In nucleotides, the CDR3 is TGTGCCACCAGTGATAAACTAGCGGGGGATACGCAGTATTTT. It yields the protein CATSDKLAGDTQYF.

The CDR3 loop is CSADRGWGYTF. The CDR3 DNA is TGCAGTGCCGACAGGGGTTGGGGCTACACCTTC. The rearrangement joins TRBV20-1 to TRBJ1-2; 8 bases map to TRBD1. This CDR3 has 11 residues. The germline V gene has CDR1 DFQATT and CDR2 SNEGSKA (reference sequence). J was trimmed by 8 bases and V by 6 bases; bases with no gene match: 5.

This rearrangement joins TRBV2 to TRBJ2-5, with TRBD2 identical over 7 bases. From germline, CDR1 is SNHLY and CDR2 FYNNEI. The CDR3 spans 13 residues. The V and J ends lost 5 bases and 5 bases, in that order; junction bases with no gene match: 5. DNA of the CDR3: TGTGCCAGCAGTAGACTAGCAAGGGAGACCCAGTACTTC. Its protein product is CASSRLARETQYF.

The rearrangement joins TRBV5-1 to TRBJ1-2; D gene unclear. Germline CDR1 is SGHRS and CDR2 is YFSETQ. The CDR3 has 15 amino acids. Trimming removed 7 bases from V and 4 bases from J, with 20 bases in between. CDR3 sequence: CASGLDDGRGYGYTF. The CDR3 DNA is TGCGCCAGCGGACTAGATGATGGGCGCGGCTATGGCTACACCTTC.

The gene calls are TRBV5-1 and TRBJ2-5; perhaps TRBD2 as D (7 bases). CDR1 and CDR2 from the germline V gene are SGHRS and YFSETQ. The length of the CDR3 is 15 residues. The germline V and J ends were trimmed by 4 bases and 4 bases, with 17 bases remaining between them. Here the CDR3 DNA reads TGCGCCAGCAGCCGGGTACGGGGGGCTGCAGAGACCCAGTACTTC. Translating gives CASSRVRGAAETQYF.

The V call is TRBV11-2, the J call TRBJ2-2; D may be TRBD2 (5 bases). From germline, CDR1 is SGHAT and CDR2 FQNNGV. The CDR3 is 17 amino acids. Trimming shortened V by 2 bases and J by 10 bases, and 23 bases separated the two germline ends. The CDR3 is CASSLILGASFRPELFF. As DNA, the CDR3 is TGTGCCAGCAGCTTAATTCTGGGAGCCTCGTTTAGACCGGAGCTGTTTTTT. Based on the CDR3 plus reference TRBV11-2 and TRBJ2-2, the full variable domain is EAGVAQSPRYKIIEKRQSVAFWCNPISGHATLYWYQQILGQGPKLLIQFQNNGVVDDSQLPKDRFSAERLKGVDSTLKIQPAKLEDSAVYLCASSLILGASFRPELFFGEGSRLTVL.

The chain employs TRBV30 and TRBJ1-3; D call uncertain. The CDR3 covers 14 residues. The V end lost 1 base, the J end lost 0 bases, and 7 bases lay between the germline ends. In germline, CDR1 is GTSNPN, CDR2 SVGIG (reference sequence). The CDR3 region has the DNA TGTGCCTGGAGTGATGTCATCTCTGGAAACACCATATATTTT. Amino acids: CAWSDVISGNTIYF. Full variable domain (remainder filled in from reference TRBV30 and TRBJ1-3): SQTIHQWPATLVQPVGSPLSLECTVEGTSNPNLYWYRQAAGRGLQLLFYSVGIGQISSEVPQNLSASRPQDRQFILSSKKLLLSDSGFYLCAWSDVISGNTIYFGEGSWLTVV.